This T cell receptor beta chain was retrieved from a study of molecular identifiers for immune sequencing clone quantification. General observations from the study: Beyond 20 RNA copies, clones held over 99% of effector molecules, compared with under 1% in naive cells. In a background of approximately 1 million naive cells, spiked Jurkat TCR RNA from one cell was reportedly detectable.

Investigators produced naive CD8 libraries from roughly 20,000 to 1,000,000 sorted cells, drawing on 10%, 30% or 50% RNA. Naive CD8 T cells were picked out by sorting for CD8+CD4-CCR7+CD45RA+. From the PCR reads, TCRdb called clonotypes with MiXCR, one entry per CDR3 protein. Here the sample spans 600,000 to 650,000 distinct CDR3 sequences, about 20% being singletons. This clonotype was picked up many times. The antigen remains unidentified. CDR3 length: 18 residues. The receptor was isolated from a human donor in good health. Some libraries in this study had Jurkat cell RNA spiked in. What was sequenced was naive CD8+ T cells from blood, with Jurkat cell RNA spiked in. Subset given: FACS-sorted CD8+CD4-CCR7+CD45RA+ naive T cells. V usage is TRBV21-1 and J usage is TRBJ2-2; the table's TRBD1 call for D was not verified on the DNA. TRBV21-1 is described as a pseudogene. The CDR3 sequence: CASSKEGGGPANTGELFF. In nucleotides, the CDR3 is TGTGCCAGCAGCAAAGAGGGTGGGGGGCCGGCGAACACCGGGGAGCTGTTTTTT.